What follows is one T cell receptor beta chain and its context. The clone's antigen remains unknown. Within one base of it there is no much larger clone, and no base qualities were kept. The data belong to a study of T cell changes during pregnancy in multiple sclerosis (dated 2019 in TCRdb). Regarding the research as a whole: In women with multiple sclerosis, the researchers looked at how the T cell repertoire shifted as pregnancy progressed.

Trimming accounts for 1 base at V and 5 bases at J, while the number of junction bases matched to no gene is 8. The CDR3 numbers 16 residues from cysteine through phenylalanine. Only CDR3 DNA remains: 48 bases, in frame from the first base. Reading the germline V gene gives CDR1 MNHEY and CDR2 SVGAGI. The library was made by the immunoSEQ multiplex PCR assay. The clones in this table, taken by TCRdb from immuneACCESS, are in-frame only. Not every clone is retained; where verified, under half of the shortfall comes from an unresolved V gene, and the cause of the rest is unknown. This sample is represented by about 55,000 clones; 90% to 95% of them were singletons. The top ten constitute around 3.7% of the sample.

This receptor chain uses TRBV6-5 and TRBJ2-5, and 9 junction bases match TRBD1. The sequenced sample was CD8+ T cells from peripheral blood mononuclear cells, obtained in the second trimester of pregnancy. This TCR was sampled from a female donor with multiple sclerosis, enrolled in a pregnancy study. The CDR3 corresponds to CASSYYRDRVSETQYF. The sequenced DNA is TGTGCCAGCAGTTACTACCGGGACAGGGTATCGGAGACCCAGTACTTC.